These 24 T cell receptor beta chains were sequenced from one sample in a study of blood T cells in healthy people across ages. Next came a second PCR, run for roughly 6 to 11 cycles, which used a sample-barcoded 5' primer along with a J-beta primer mix. TCRdb redid the calling of the 5' RACE reads with MiXCR, one entry per CDR3 protein. Found here are hundreds of thousands of distinct CDR3 sequences, about a quarter of them singletons; the top ten hold 3% to 4.5%. These sequences were also reported in another study, on T cells of mothers and their children.

Sequenced material: blood. All receptors come from a boy between 2 and 15 years old in good health.

This sequence joins TRBV3-1 and TRBJ2-2; D is possibly TRBD1 (5 bases). This CDR3 region has 13 residues. The germline V and J ends were trimmed by 5 bases and 6 bases, with 10 bases remaining between them. Germline V gene data show CDR1 as LGHDT and CDR2 as YNNKEL (reference sequence). The chain's CDR3 is CASSADSSGELFF. As DNA, the CDR3 is TGTGCCAGCAGCGCAGACAGTTCCGGGGAGCTGTTTTTT.

In its sample, this clonotype was seen a few times. The chain joins TRBV9 to TRBJ2-5, with TRBD2 matching 8 bases. CDR3 length equals 16 residues. The V gene's germline CDR1 is SGDLS and CDR2 YYNGEE. J gave up 5 bases and V 5 bases, and 14 bases lay outside the gene matches. CDR3 protein: CASSKLAGSIGETQYF. Written as DNA, the CDR3 is TGTGCCAGCAGTAAGTTAGCGGGGTCCATAGGGGAGACCCAGTACTTC.

The chain links TRBV20-1 to TRBJ2-5; D not certain. Deletions cut 0 bases from V and 4 bases from J, with 21 bases between. The CDR3 runs to 17 residues. Germline loops: CDR1 DFQATT, CDR2 SNEGSKA (reference sequence). CDR3 DNA sequence: TGCAGTGCTAGAGATTCCTTGGGAACGGATCACGTAGAGACCCAGTACTTC. This sequence encodes CSARDSLGTDHVETQYF.

This clonotype appeared a few times. The chain uses TRBV29-1 and TRBJ2-5; 9 bases map to TRBD1. The trim removed 2 bases at V and 4 bases at J, leaving 5 bases unmatched. The CDR3 has 14 residues. Germline CDR1 SQVTM, CDR2 ANQGSEA. The CDR3 DNA follows: TGCAGCGTTGAATATGGGACAGGGTCAGAGACCCAGTACTTC. It encodes CSVEYGTGSETQYF.

The genes are TRBV27 and TRBJ2-3, with D possibly TRBD2 on 6 matching bases. The CDR3 spans 13 residues. Germline V gene data show CDR1 as MNHEY and CDR2 as SMNVEV (reference sequence). The V end lost 5 bases, the J end lost 5 bases, and 11 bases lay between the germline ends. The CDR3 region is CASSEDGGDTQYF. Written as DNA, the CDR3 is TGTGCCAGCAGTGAGGACGGGGGAGATACGCAGTATTTT.

This clonotype appeared a few times. V usage is TRBV7-2 and J usage is TRBJ2-3; D not certain. V was shortened by 2 bases and J by 4 bases, with 19 bases between the two germline ends. The germline CDR1 and CDR2 sequences are SGHTA and FQGNSA. There are 17 residues in the CDR3. CDR3 bases: TGTGCCAGCAGCTTAACAGTGGCTAGTAGTCCGTCAGATACGCAGTATTTT. This gives the protein CASSLTVASSPSDTQYF.

This clonotype was counted many times. CDR3 sequence: CASSLVQEGGYTF. CDR3 DNA: TGTGCCAGCAGCTTAGTGCAGGAAGGTGGCTACACCTTC. The rearrangement joins TRBV11-2 to TRBJ1-2; no clear D gene. The CDR3 loop spans 13 amino acids. CDR1 SGHAT and CDR2 FQNNGV come from the germline V gene. V shed 1 base and J shed 7 bases, with 10 bases lying between them.

The rearrangement uses TRBV20-1 and TRBJ2-1; D gene uncertain. The CDR3 loop spans 13 amino acids. V was shortened by 5 bases and J by 4 bases, with 12 bases between the two germline ends. Germline loops: CDR1 DFQATT, CDR2 SNEGSKA (reference sequence). CDR3 coding DNA: TGCAGTGCTGGGCCCCCTCAGTACAATGAGCAGTTCTTC. Its protein is CSAGPPQYNEQFF.

The chain combines TRBV7-8 with TRBJ1-6; D unresolved. The CDR3 has 13 amino acids. Trimming shortened V by 2 bases and J by 2 bases, and 1 base separated the two germline ends. Germline CDR1 reads SGHVS; CDR2 reads FQNEAQ. CDR3 in DNA: TGTGCCAGCAGCTTAACCTATAATTCACCCCTCCACTTT. Translation: CASSLTYNSPLHF.

This clonotype showed up many times. V is TRBV15 and J is TRBJ2-7; D gene uncertain. This CDR3 has 15 amino acids. Looked up from germline, CDR1 is LNHNV and CDR2 is YYDKDF (reference sequence). The V gene lost 3 bases and the J gene lost 0 bases, with 12 bases spanning the gap. CDR3 region: CATSSPQKDSYEQYF. CDR3 sequence (DNA): TGTGCCACCAGCAGCCCTCAGAAGGACTCCTACGAGCAGTACTTC.

This sequence joins TRBV7-9 and TRBJ1-1, with D possibly matching TRBD1 (5 bases). Germline loops: CDR1 SEHNR, CDR2 FQNEAQ (reference sequence). The CDR3 runs 15 residues. V was clipped by 5 bases and J by 3 bases, with 16 bases between them. CDR3 sequence (DNA): TGTGCCAGCAGCCCCTCGGGGGGGATCGACACTGAAGCTTTCTTT. Amino acid sequence: CASSPSGGIDTEAFF.

The V and J genes are TRBV7-2 and TRBJ2-2; unclear D gene. Germline V gives CDR1 SGHTA, CDR2 FQGNSA. The CDR3 runs to 11 residues. Trimming removed 5 bases at V and 9 bases at J, with 7 bases between. CDR3 DNA sequence: TGTGCCAGCAGCCCGGATAGGGAGCTGTTTTTT. Residues: CASSPDRELFF.

The V and J genes are TRBV19 and TRBJ2-2, with 7 bases fitting TRBD2. Germline CDR1 reads LNHDA; CDR2 reads SQIVND (reference sequence). J gave up 5 bases and V 3 bases, and 3 bases lay outside the gene matches. The CDR3 is 14 residues long. The CDR3 region is CASSIGGRTGELFF. The CDR3 DNA reads as TGTGCCAGTAGTATCGGGGGGAGAACCGGGGAGCTGTTTTTT.

The rearrangement uses TRBV5-1 and TRBJ2-5; 8 bases map to TRBD1. The CDR3 is made up of 16 amino acids. The V segment lost 2 bases and the J segment 5 bases; nucleotides outside the gene matches: 11. Germline V gene data show CDR1 as SGHRS and CDR2 as YFSETQ. CDR3 nucleotides: TGCGCCAGCAGCTTAGGGAACAGGGGGTATTCGGAGACCCAGTACTTC. This codes for CASSLGNRGYSETQYF.

The chain is built from TRBV15 and TRBJ2-7; 8 nucleotides align to TRBD1. The CDR3 is 14 residues long. V shed 3 bases and J 2 bases; nucleotides not matched to a gene: 3. From germline, CDR1 is LNHNV and CDR2 YYDKDF (reference sequence). The CDR3 nucleotides read TGTGCCACCAGCAGGAGGACAGGGACCTACGAGCAGTACTTC. Its protein product is CATSRRTGTYEQYF.

This clonotype was counted a few times. The chain links TRBV27 to TRBJ2-7, with 7 bases aligning to TRBD1. Per the germline V gene, CDR1 is MNHEY and CDR2 is SMNVEV (reference sequence). The V segment lost 6 bases and the J segment 4 bases; nucleotides outside the gene matches: 9. There are 14 residues in the CDR3. CDR3 nucleotide sequence: TGTGCCAGCAGCCAGGCACAGGGGCCTTACGAGCAGTACTTC. Translation gives CASSQAQGPYEQYF.

This clonotype was picked up a small number of times. Compared with germline, one end of the junction differs, possibly owing to a read error. V usage is TRBV5-1 and J usage is TRBJ2-7, with TRBD2 matching 7 bases. Germline CDR1 reads SGHRS; CDR2 reads YFSETQ. CDR3 length: 11 residues. CDR3 in amino acids: CASSSPAGRIF. DNA for the CDR3: TGCGCCAGCAGCTCCCCAGCGGGGCGCATATTC. The entire variable domain, with the rest obtained from reference TRBV5-1 and TRBJ2-7, is as follows: KAGVTQTPRYLIKTRGQQVTLSCSPISGHRSVSWYQQTPGQGLQFLFEYFSETQRNKGNFPGRFSGRQFSNSRSEMNVSTLELGDSALYLCASSSPAGRIFGPGTRLTVT.

The chain combines TRBV5-1 with TRBJ1-4; D is unclear. Germline CDR1 is SGHRS and CDR2 is YFSETQ. This CDR3 comprises 13 residues. V was shortened by 3 bases and J by 5 bases, with 8 bases between the two germline ends. CDR3 DNA: TGCGCCAGCAGCTCCGAGCGAAATGAAAAACTGTTTTTT. It yields the protein CASSSERNEKLFF.

This clonotype appeared a few times. This chain links TRBV20-1 with TRBJ2-1, with D tentatively TRBD2 (6 bases). The CDR3 is 15 residues long. Germline CDR1 reads DFQATT; CDR2 reads SNEGSKA (reference sequence). V dropped 3 bases and J dropped 0 bases, with 12 bases sitting between them. CDR3 coding DNA: TGCAGTGCTAGCGGGGGTCTACGCTCCTACAATGAGCAGTTCTTC. This encodes CSASGGLRSYNEQFF.

The chain's CDR3 is CASSGSPGTGELFF. In nucleotides, the CDR3 is TGTGCCAGCAGCGGGTCCCCAGGCACCGGGGAGCTGTTTTTT. V is TRBV27 and J is TRBJ2-2; D not certain. CDR3 length: 14 amino acids. Trimming took 6 bases from V and 4 from J, leaving 12 bases between them. Germline V gene lookup returns CDR1 MNHEY and CDR2 SMNVEV (reference sequence).

This clonotype has more than one count but fewer than ten. The CDR3 sequence: CASSEAYWDGSTDTQYF. The CDR3 nucleotides are TGTGCCAGCAGTGAAGCCTACTGGGACGGAAGCACAGATACGCAGTATTTT. The chain links TRBV25-1 to TRBJ2-3; possibly TRBD1 or TRBD2 for D (5 bases each). V shed 2 bases and J shed 0 bases, with 15 bases lying between them. Germline V lookup: CDR1 MGHDK, CDR2 SYGVNS. This CDR3 is built from 17 residues.

The chain joins TRBV10-3 to TRBJ2-5; a possible D gene is TRBD1 (5 bases). The CDR3 has 15 amino acids. The germline V gene has CDR1 ENHRY and CDR2 SYGVKD. V lost 0 bases and J lost 2, with 10 bases in between. The CDR3 nucleotides are TGTGCCATCAGTGAGTCGAAAGGGGATCAAGAGACCCAGTACTTC. Translation: CAISESKGDQETQYF.

The V gene is TRBV28, the J gene TRBJ2-4; 9 bases fit TRBD2. V dropped 5 bases and J dropped 10; count of bases not matched to a gene: 9. In germline, CDR1 is MDHEN, CDR2 SYDVKM. This CDR3 is built from 14 residues. CDR3 sequence: CASSRIAGAPIQYF. The CDR3 nucleotides read TGTGCCAGCAGTCGAATAGCGGGAGCTCCTATTCAGTACTTC.

The V gene is TRBV29-1, the J gene TRBJ1-1; TRBD1 agrees at 9 bases. Per the germline V gene, CDR1 is SQVTM and CDR2 is ANQGSEA. J was trimmed by 6 bases and V by 7 bases; bases with no gene match: 9. The CDR3 covers 13 residues. In DNA form, the CDR3 reads TGCAGCGGGTGGGGACAGGGCGGATCTGAAGCTTTCTTT. Encoded protein: CSGWGQGGSEAFF.